Following are 8 T cell receptor beta chains from one sample sequenced in a study of control samples from healthy donors and cancer patients. Assay: immunoSEQ multiplex PCR; the TCRdb copy retains only in-frame clones and omits some. The top ten hold more than 13% of the sample, which has 150,000 or so clones, around 94% seen once. Input material: PBMCs. The receptors were sampled from a man in his fifties or sixties with colorectal cancer.

The rearrangement links TRBV29-1 to TRBJ1-2; no clear D gene. The V end lost 6 bases, the J end lost 8 bases, and 10 bases lay between the germline ends. Germline CDR1 is SQVTM and CDR2 is ANQGSEA. The length of the CDR3 is 10 residues. CDR3 DNA: TGCAGCGTGGGATCCAGGGGCTACACCTTC. Protein sequence: CSVGSRGYTF.

The chain employs TRBV7-9 and TRBJ2-7, with 15 bases identical to TRBD2. CDR1 SEHNR and CDR2 FQNEAQ come from the germline V gene (reference sequence). Trimming took 5 bases from V and 2 from J; bases not matched to a gene: 13. CDR3 length: 19 residues. CDR3 region: CASSIGTSGGSGRPYEQYF. The CDR3 DNA is TGTGCCAGCAGCATCGGGACTAGCGGGGGGTCCGGCCGGCCCTACGAGCAGTACTTC.

V and J are TRBV7-2 and TRBJ1-2, with D possibly TRBD1 on 5 matching bases. The CDR3 length is 14 residues. V was shortened by 1 base and J by 8 bases, with 14 bases between the two germline ends. The germline gives CDR1 SGHTA, CDR2 FQGNSA. The CDR3 DNA reads TGTGCCAGCAGCTTAGTAGACGGGACTTCGGGCTACACCTTC. It encodes CASSLVDGTSGYTF.

The chain links TRBV4-1 to TRBJ2-5, with TRBD2 identical over 10 bases. Germline CDR1 is MGHRA and CDR2 is YSYEKL. This CDR3 region has 18 residues. V lost 0 bases to trimming and J lost 3 bases; unmatched junction nucleotides: 10. CDR3 nucleotides: TGCGCCAGCAGCCAAGAGGGCCTAGCGGGGGCTAATGAAGAGACCCAGTACTTC. This codes for CASSQEGLAGANEETQYF.

The chain is built from TRBV19 and TRBJ2-7; D possibly matches TRBD1 or TRBD2 (6 bases each). Germline assignment: CDR1 LNHDA and CDR2 SQIVND (reference sequence). V lost 5 bases, J lost 1 base, and 15 bases lay in between. There are 15 residues in the CDR3. The CDR3 sequence: CASSGGTTGSYEQYF. In nucleotides, the CDR3 is TGTGCCAGTAGTGGGGGGACGACAGGTTCCTACGAGCAGTACTTC.

The chain has TRBV3-1 (or the pseudogene TRBV3-2) and TRBJ2-3; D might be TRBD2 (5 bases). The CDR3 is 13 amino acids. The germline CDR1 and CDR2 sequences are LGHDT and YNNKEL (reference sequence). V lost 11 bases to trimming and J lost 6 bases, with 18 bases between them. This CDR3 is CAAVGGPGDTQYF. CDR3 nucleotides: TGTGCCGCCGTTGGAGGCCCCGGGGATACGCAGTATTTT.

The rearrangement joins TRBV7-8 to TRBJ1-2; the match to TRBD1 covers 7 bases. CDR1 is SGHVS, CDR2 FQNEAQ, per germline. V shed 0 bases, J shed 3 bases, and the junction held 1 base outside the gene matches. The CDR3 runs 14 residues. The CDR3 region is CASSLAGTDYGYTF. In nucleotides, the CDR3 is TGTGCCAGCAGCTTAGCCGGGACAGACTATGGCTACACCTTC.

The chain employs TRBV4-1 and TRBJ2-5; the match to TRBD2 covers 14 bases. The trim removed 0 bases at V and 4 bases at J, leaving 4 bases unmatched. The CDR3 runs to 17 residues. The germline V gene encodes CDR1 MGHRA and CDR2 YSYEKL. In DNA form, the CDR3 reads TGCGCCAGCAGCCAAGAAATAGGACTAGCGGGAGGAGAGACCCAGTACTTC. Translation gives CASSQEIGLAGGETQYF.